The clone carrying this T cell receptor (beta chain) occurred a few times. What it binds is unknown. The junction had 5 bases not matched to a gene; V was cut back by 3 bases and J by 8 bases. CDR1 and CDR2 (germline): KGHSH, LQKENI. This CDR3 has 13 residues. Expressed TCRB transcripts were sequenced because the entire RNA isolate underwent reverse transcription. The repertoire was sequenced with immunoSEQ multiplex PCR; TCRdb's copy has only in-frame clones and lacks some. The sample has fewer than 450,000 clones; about 14% are singletons. The data were taken from a study of beta chain features in type 1 diabetes. Sorted CD4+ subsets: naive, central memory, regulatory, stem cell-like memory (CD45RO/CCR7/CD25/CD127/CD95/CD27 panel). Overall study findings and caveats: Patients with Type 1 diabetes showed moderately but significantly shorter TCRB CDR3s in all four CD4+ subsets. Reads derived from cDNA could over-represent cells showing high TCR expression.

V usage is TRBV18 and J usage is TRBJ2-3, with 7 bases lining up with TRBD1. The clonotype comes from a woman under 30 with type 1 diabetes. Material: naive CD4+ T cells from blood. CDR3 region: CASSPGQAPTQYF. The CDR3 DNA is TGTGCCAGCTCACCCGGACAGGCTCCTACGCAGTATTTT.